Sequencing of this TCR beta chain was carried out in a study of cytotoxic CD8 clonotypes in ibrutinib-treated CLL. Findings and limits, study-wide: Under therapy, public clonotypes either contracted or stayed stable, and they were uncommon. Clonality (at baseline) was higher than in age-matched healthy donors and tracked circulating CD8+ T-cell counts.

A word on this clone: Its antigen is undetermined.

Sequencing was designed to attain a depth spanning 1 in 200,000 to 1 in 1 million T cells. Clones were read by immunoSEQ multiplex PCR, and TCRdb kept only the in-frame ones, dropping some. This sample carries around 300,000 clones, 80% of them seen once, and the ten largest clones take 6.5% to 8%. Trimming left V 0 bases short and J 2 bases short, with 9 bases between. The CDR3 is 14 residues long. Germline V CDR1 and CDR2: SGDLS, YYNGEE. The sequence derives from a human donor with chronic lymphocytic leukemia. This sequence joins TRBV9 and TRBJ2-7; the D is unclear. The sample consisted of PBMCs, taken before ibrutinib treatment. The CDR3 loop is CASSVGSVTYEQYF. DNA of the CDR3: TGTGCCAGCAGCGTAGGATCTGTTACCTACGAGCAGTACTTC.